Detailed here is one T cell receptor beta chain. Its antigen is unidentified. Clinicians made diagnoses from clinical symptoms, serum thyroxine, TRAb, thyroid ultrasound and orbital computed tomography. This record comes from a study of Graves' ophthalmopathy and Graves' hyperthyroidism. Study-wide results and limits: Thyroid clonotypes that were expanded above 0.001 frequency mostly also appeared in blood. Progression of ophthalmopathy was predicted by the model with around 68% sensitivity and around 77% specificity.

CDR3 length equals 14 residues. The germline V gene encodes CDR1 LGHDT and CDR2 YNNKEL (reference sequence). Trimming cost V 3 bases and J 7 bases, with 15 bases left between them. Using RNA transcripts, the TCR beta CDR3 regions were amplified. RT-PCR in the first round used HTBI primers; a second-round multiplex PCR followed. Each CDR3 protein gets one entry after TCRdb re-called the multiplex PCR reads with MiXCR. The table records some 1.1 million distinct CDR3 sequences, less than 45% of them present only once. J is TRBJ2-5 and V is TRBV3-1, with D possibly being TRBD2 (5 bases). This receptor was identified in an adult man with Graves' hyperthyroidism. Sequencing input: peripheral blood or thyroid tissue (not recorded which). The CDR3 reads CASSQSGGSGTQYF. DNA of the CDR3: TGTGCCAGCAGCCAGTCTGGAGGATCGGGGACCCAGTACTTC.